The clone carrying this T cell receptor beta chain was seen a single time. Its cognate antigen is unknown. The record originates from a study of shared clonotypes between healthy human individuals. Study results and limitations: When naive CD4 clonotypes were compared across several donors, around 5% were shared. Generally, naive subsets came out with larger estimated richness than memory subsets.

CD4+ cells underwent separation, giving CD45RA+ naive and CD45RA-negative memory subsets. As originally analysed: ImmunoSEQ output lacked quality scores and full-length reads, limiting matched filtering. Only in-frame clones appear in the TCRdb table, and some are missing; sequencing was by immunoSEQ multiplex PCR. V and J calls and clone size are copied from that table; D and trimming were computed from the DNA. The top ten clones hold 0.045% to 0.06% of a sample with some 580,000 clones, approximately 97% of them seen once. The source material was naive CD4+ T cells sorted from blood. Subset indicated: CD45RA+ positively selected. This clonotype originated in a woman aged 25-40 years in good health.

CDR3: CASVSGTSGRNEQYF. The DNA of the CDR3 is TGTGCCAGCGTTTCCGGGACTAGCGGGAGAAACGAGCAGTACTTC. This sequence joins TRBV28 and TRBJ2-7; 14 bases map to TRBD2. Germline lookup yields CDR1 MDHEN and CDR2 SYDVKM. V shed 8 bases, J shed 5 bases, and the junction held 8 bases outside the gene matches. This CDR3 has 15 residues. Full variable domain (rest looked up from reference TRBV28 and TRBJ2-7): DVKVTQSSRYLVKRTGEKVFLECVQDMDHENMFWYRQDPGLGLRLIYFSYDVKMKEKGDIPEGYSVSREKKERFSLILESASTNQTSMYLCASVSGTSGRNEQYFGPGTRLTVT.